This is a list of T cell receptor beta chains from one sample in a study of beta chain features in type 1 diabetes. The data were produced by immunoSEQ multiplex PCR, yet TCRdb's version contains in-frame clones alone and is incomplete. Among under 300,000 clones listed, more than 11% were seen once. Sequencing used naive CD4+ T cells from blood. The receptors shown here come from a man aged 30-40 years with type 1 diabetes. Each CDR3 is given with its conserved first and last residue. A D gene is named only where the DNA matches it firmly. Not every row has a clone size; where given, it reads once, few, many or a size class.

size	D	V	J	CDR3	DNA
few	NA	TRBV9	TRBJ2-3	CASSAARVSDTQYF	TGTGCCAGCAGCGCCGCTAGAGTCTCAGATACGCAGTATTTT
few	TRBD1	TRBV28	TRBJ1-2	CASSLSDRGYGYTF	TGTGCCAGCAGTTTGTCCGACAGGGGCTATGGCTACACCTTC
NA	NA	TRBV11-3	TRBJ1-1	CASSFRNTEAFF	TGTGCCAGCAGCTTTAGGAACACTGAAGCTTTCTTT
NA	TRBD1	TRBV6-5	TRBJ2-7	CASTRTGPSSYEQYF	TGTGCCAGCACGCGGACAGGACCTAGCTCCTACGAGCAGTACTTC
NA	TRBD2	TRBV5-6	TRBJ2-2	CASSRLGTSNTGELFF	TGTGCCAGCAGCCGACTTGGGACTAGCAACACCGGGGAGCTGTTTTTT
NA	TRBD1	TRBV27	TRBJ1-2	CASSPGGQPVYGYTF	TGTGCCAGCAGTCCAGGGGGACAGCCTGTCTATGGCTACACCTTC
NA	TRBD1	TRBV7-9	TRBJ1-1	CASSLTGAFNPEAFF	TGTGCCAGCAGCTTAACAGGGGCTTTCAACCCTGAAGCTTTCTTT
NA	TRBD1	TRBV4-2	TRBJ2-6	CASSQDLQGAGANVLTF	TGTGCCAGCAGCCAAGATCTTCAGGGGGCTGGGGCCAACGTCCTGACTTTC
NA	TRBD1	TRBV18	TRBJ2-7	CASSPRTGLSYEQYF	TGTGCCAGCTCACCAAGGACAGGGCTCTCCTACGAGCAGTACTTC
NA	TRBD1	TRBV18	TRBJ2-7	CASSPTGTAVYEQYF	TGTGCCAGCTCACCTACCGGGACAGCTGTCTACGAGCAGTACTTC
few	NA	TRBV7-2	TRBJ2-2	CASSLGGTGTTGELFF	TGTGCCAGCAGCTTAGGGGGAACAGGGACCACCGGGGAGCTGTTTTTT
NA	TRBD1	TRBV27	TRBJ1-6	CASSPDRGSSPLHF	TGTGCCAGCAGTCCAGACAGGGGGAGTTCACCCCTCCACTTT